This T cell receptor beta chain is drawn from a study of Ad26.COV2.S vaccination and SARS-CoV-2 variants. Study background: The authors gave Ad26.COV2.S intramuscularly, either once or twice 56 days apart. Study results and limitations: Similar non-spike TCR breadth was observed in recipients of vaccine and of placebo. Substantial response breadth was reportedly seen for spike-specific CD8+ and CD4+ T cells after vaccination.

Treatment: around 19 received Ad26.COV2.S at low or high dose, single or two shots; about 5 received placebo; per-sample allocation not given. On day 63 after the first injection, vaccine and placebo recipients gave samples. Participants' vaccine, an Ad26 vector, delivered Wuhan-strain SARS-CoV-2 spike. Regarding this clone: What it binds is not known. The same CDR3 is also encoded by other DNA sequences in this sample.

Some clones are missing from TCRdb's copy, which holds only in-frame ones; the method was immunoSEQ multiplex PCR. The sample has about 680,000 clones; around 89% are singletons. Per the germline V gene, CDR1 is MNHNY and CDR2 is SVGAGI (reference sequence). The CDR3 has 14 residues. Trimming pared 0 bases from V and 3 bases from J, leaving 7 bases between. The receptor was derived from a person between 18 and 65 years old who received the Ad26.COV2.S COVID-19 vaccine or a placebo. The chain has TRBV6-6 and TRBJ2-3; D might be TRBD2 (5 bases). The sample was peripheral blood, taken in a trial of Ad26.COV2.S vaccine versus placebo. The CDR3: CASSYSRGTDTQYF. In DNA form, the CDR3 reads TGTGCCAGCAGTTACTCTCGGGGAACAGATACGCAGTATTTT.